This is a list of T cell receptor beta chains from one sample in a study of blood T cell repertoires in COVID-19. The table came from immunoSEQ multiplex PCR; TCRdb's copy has only in-frame clones and leaves some out. The sample records approximately 530,000 clones, 85% to 90% being singletons. Sequencing was carried out using peripheral blood. The receptors originated from a woman between 50 and 59 years old with COVID-19, enrolled during active disease. CDR3s include the opening cysteine and the closing phenylalanine or tryptophan. D genes are given only for firm matches. The size of a clone is reported for some rows only, either as once, few or many, or as a class for expanded clones.

.	TRBV30	TRBJ1-6	.	CAWNGAGGSPLHF	TGTGCCTGGAACGGGGCGGGGGGATCACCCCTCCACTTT
.	TRBV7-2	TRBJ2-7	TRBD2	CASSPAGGVHEQYF	TGTGCCAGCAGCCCAGCGGGGGGTGTCCACGAGCAGTACTTC
.	TRBV11-2	TRBJ1-3	TRBD1	CASSPSGQGITGNTIYF	TGTGCCAGCAGCCCATCGGGACAGGGTATCACTGGAAACACCATATATTTT
.	TRBV5-6	TRBJ2-2	.	CASSLVSNTGELFF	TGTGCCAGCAGCTTGGTTTCAAACACCGGGGAGCTGTTTTTT
.	TRBV11-2	TRBJ2-1	TRBD2	CASSLDLLAGGINEQFF	TGTGCCAGCAGCTTAGACTTACTAGCGGGGGGTATTAATGAGCAGTTCTTC
.	TRBV5-1	TRBJ2-3	.	CASKDRREPTDTQYF	TGCGCCAGCAAGGACAGGCGGGAACCCACAGATACGCAGTATTTT
.	TRBV18	TRBJ2-7	.	CASIGQAQGEQYF	TGTGCCAGCATCGGACAAGCTCAAGGGGAGCAGTACTTC
.	TRBV7-8	TRBJ2-2	.	CASSLLRGTGELFF	TGTGCCAGCAGCTTATTAAGGGGAACCGGGGAGCTGTTTTTT
.	TRBV6-6	TRBJ2-7	TRBD1	CASTLQGKVDEQYF	TGTGCCAGCACCTTACAGGGGAAGGTGGACGAGCAGTACTTC
.	TRBV27	TRBJ1-5	.	CASSLLQGKPQHF	TGTGCCAGCAGTTTACTACAGGGTAAGCCCCAGCATTTT
.	TRBV7-6	TRBJ2-7	TRBD2	CASSLRAGAYEQYF	TGTGCCAGCAGCTTAAGAGCGGGGGCCTACGAGCAGTACTTC
.	TRBV12-3/TRBV12-4	TRBJ2-1	.	CASSPRRDEQFF	TGTGCCAGCAGCCCGAGACGGGATGAGCAGTTCTTC
.	TRBV18	TRBJ2-6	.	CASSPLWSESPGANVLTF	TGTGCCAGCTCACCCCTGTGGTCTGAGAGCCCTGGGGCCAACGTCCTGACTTTC
.	TRBV7-2	TRBJ1-3	TRBD1	CASSWDRGNTIYF	TGTGCCAGCAGCTGGGACAGGGGAAACACCATATATTTT
.	TRBV5-4	TRBJ2-4	TRBD2	CASSRLAGGPQNIQYF	TGTGCCAGCAGCCGTCTAGCGGGGGGGCCGCAAAACATTCAGTACTTC
.	TRBV5-1	TRBJ1-5	.	CASSIEANQPQHF	TGCGCCAGCAGCATAGAGGCCAATCAGCCCCAGCATTTT
.	TRBV3-1/TRBV3-2	TRBJ1-1	TRBD1	CASSQDRRQGWDTEAFF	TGTGCCAGCAGCCAAGATAGGAGACAGGGATGGGACACTGAAGCTTTCTTT
once	TRBV19	TRBJ1-5	TRBD1	CASSIEGQAFLGNQPQHF	TGTGCCAGTAGTATCGAGGGACAGGCGTTCTTGGGCAATCAGCCCCAGCATTTT
few	TRBV27	TRBJ2-6	TRBD1	CASTRDRGPGANVLTF	TGTGCCAGCACCCGGGACAGGGGGCCTGGGGCCAACGTCCTGACTTTC
.	TRBV18	TRBJ1-2	.	CASSPAADGYTF	TGTGCCAGCTCACCGGCAGCGGATGGCTACACCTTC
.	TRBV5-1	TRBJ1-1	TRBD1	CASSPDRGTEAFF	TGCGCCAGCAGCCCGGACAGGGGAACTGAAGCTTTCTTT
.	TRBV19	TRBJ1-5	.	CATSPGVNQPQHF	TGTGCCACCTCGCCTGGAGTTAATCAGCCCCAGCATTTT